These 24 T cell receptor beta chains originate from one sample sequenced in a study of blood T cell repertoires in COVID-19. The repertoire was sequenced with immunoSEQ multiplex PCR; TCRdb's copy has only in-frame clones and lacks some. Of approximately 290,000 clones detected, under 85% appear once; the ten largest clones hold roughly 0.94%. Sequenced: peripheral blood. These receptors all stem from a human donor with COVID-19, enrolled during active disease. The donor label of this sample is uncertain.

The J gene is TRBJ2-2, the V gene TRBV7-3; D is unresolved. The CDR3 loop spans 14 amino acids. CDR1 and CDR2 from the germline V gene are SGHTA and FQGTGA. V was cut by 5 bases and J by 4 bases, with 11 bases left in between. The CDR3 coding sequence is TGTGCCAGCAGCGCTGCAGGTCCCACCGGGGAGCTGTTTTTT. Protein sequence: CASSAAGPTGELFF. Full variable domain (missing parts from reference TRBV7-3 and TRBJ2-2): GAGVSQTPSNKVTEKGKYVELRCDPISGHTALYWYRQSLGQGPEFLIYFQGTGAADDSGLPNDRFFAVRPEGSVSTLKIQRTERGDSAVYLCASSAAGPTGELFFGEGSRLTVL.

For this clone: Other DNA sequences within the sample encode an identical CDR3. This sequence joins TRBV28 and TRBJ1-3; D gene ambiguous. Germline V gene lookup returns CDR1 MDHEN and CDR2 SYDVKM. Trimming removed 3 bases at V and 4 bases at J, with 4 bases between. This CDR3 has 12 residues. The CDR3 DNA follows: TGTGCCAGCAGTTTTCGGGGAAACACCATATATTTT. Protein product: CASSFRGNTIYF.

The chain recombines TRBV12-3 or TRBV12-4 with TRBJ1-5; D call uncertain. V was shortened by 5 bases and J by 5 bases, with 10 bases between the two germline ends. The CDR3 runs to 13 residues. The CDR3 protein is CASSRGPDQPQHF. CDR3 sequence (DNA): TGTGCCAGCAGTCGAGGCCCTGATCAGCCCCAGCATTTT.

This clone was counted only a few times. The chain is built from TRBV5-1 and TRBJ2-3; 7 positions match TRBD1. The CDR3 consists of 14 residues. The germline gives CDR1 SGHRS, CDR2 YFSETQ. V lost 7 bases to trimming and J lost 2 bases; unmatched junction nucleotides: 7. In DNA, the CDR3 is TGCGCCAGCTCAGGGGGACAGCCCACAGATACGCAGTATTTT. It yields the protein CASSGGQPTDTQYF.

The chain links TRBV7-9 to TRBJ2-3, with TRBD2 matching over 7 bases. Germline V lookup: CDR1 SEHNR, CDR2 FQNEAQ (reference sequence). After removal of 8 bases from V and 3 bases from J, the junction contained 5 bases not matched to a gene. The CDR3 is made up of 13 amino acids. The DNA for the CDR3 is TGTGCCAGCCGCACGGGAGGTACAGATACGCAGTATTTT. Its translation: CASRTGGTDTQYF.

About this clone: Because the CDR3's place on the DNA is in doubt, the DNA is left out and the CDR3 is given as listed by TCRdb. The genes are TRBV21-1 and TRBJ2-1; TRBD1 is the table's D call and was not checked against the DNA. TRBV21-1 is given as a pseudogene. The CDR3 contains 16 residues when both ends are counted. The CDR3 sequence is CASSTVGQGAHNEQFF.

This clone has just one count. The chain joins TRBV10-3 to TRBJ1-2; D possibly corresponds to TRBD1 (6 bases). V was clipped by 0 bases and J by 6 bases, with 26 bases between them. There are 19 residues in the CDR3. Germline lookup yields CDR1 ENHRY and CDR2 SYGVKD. The CDR3 DNA reads as TGTGCCATCAGTGAGTCGTTTGTCATTCTAAGGCCGGGGGGCAATGGCTACACCTTC. This gives the protein CAISESFVILRPGGNGYTF.

The genes are TRBV5-1 and TRBJ1-5, with 8 bases fitting TRBD1. The germline CDR1 and CDR2 sequences are SGHRS and YFSETQ. The CDR3 contains 15 residues. With V trimmed by 2 bases and J by 7 bases, 8 bases remained unmatched. The CDR3 sequence: CASSFQGAPGQPQHF. The CDR3 coding sequence is TGCGCCAGCAGCTTCCAGGGGGCTCCTGGCCAGCCCCAGCATTTT.

The sample holds one count of this clone. The CDR3 DNA follows: TGTGCCAGCAGCCCTACTAGCGGGAGAGGGAATGAGCAGTTCTTC. Translation: CASSPTSGRGNEQFF. This rearrangement joins TRBV7-2 to TRBJ2-1, with 11 nucleotides matching TRBD2. This CDR3 region has 15 residues. Looked up from germline, CDR1 is SGHTA and CDR2 is FQGNSA. With 5 bases clipped from V and 7 bases from J, the junction kept 7 bases outside the gene matches.

This clone was detected only once. J is TRBJ2-5 and V is TRBV6-5, with 8 bases matching TRBD2. From germline, CDR1 is MNHEY and CDR2 SVGAGI. V was clipped by 5 bases and J by 3 bases; unmatched bases: 5. CDR3 length: 14 residues. CDR3 coding DNA: TGTGCCAGCAGTATGGGACTAGGGAAAGAGACCCAGTACTTC. It yields the protein CASSMGLGKETQYF.

This clone was found once. The V call is TRBV10-3, the J call TRBJ1-5; 7 nucleotides agree with TRBD1. This CDR3 is 14 amino acids long. The V segment lost 10 bases and the J segment 0 bases; nucleotides outside the gene matches: 6. Germline loops: CDR1 ENHRY, CDR2 SYGVKD. CDR3 DNA: TGTGCCACAAACGACAGGGATAGCAATCAGCCCCAGCATTTT. It specifies CATNDRDSNQPQHF.

The genes are TRBV28 and TRBJ1-2, with a tentative D call TRBD1 (5 bases). With 3 bases removed from V and 8 bases from J, the gap between germline ends came to 22 bases. CDR1 is MDHEN, CDR2 SYDVKM, per germline. The CDR3 spans 16 residues. Here the CDR3 DNA reads TGTGCCAGCAGTTTCCCGGGGGATGAGGGCTCGCGGGGCTACACCTTC. Its protein product is CASSFPGDEGSRGYTF.

This chain uses TRBV12-1 with TRBJ1-5; the tabulated D call, TRBD1, remains unverified against the DNA. TRBV12-1 is listed as a pseudogene. The CDR3 runs to 17 residues. The CDR3 loop reads CASSLTGGRAGGQPQHF. In DNA, the CDR3 is TGTGCCAGCAGCTTAACAGGGGGCCGCGCGGGGGGACAGCCCCAGCATTTT.

This chain connects TRBV6-5 to TRBJ1-2; 7 bases are shared with TRBD1. Germline V lookup: CDR1 MNHEY, CDR2 SVGAGI. Germline trimming cut 5 bases from V and 3 bases from J; bases unmatched to any gene: 6. The CDR3 contains 14 residues. Written as DNA, the CDR3 is TGTGCCAGCAGTCTCTACAGGGGATACTATGGCTACACCTTC. Translation gives CASSLYRGYYGYTF.

This chain joins TRBV10-3 and TRBJ2-1, with D perhaps matching TRBD2 (5 bases). This CDR3 spans 15 amino acids. Trimming stripped 5 bases from V and 5 bases from J, with 16 bases between. Germline CDR1 and CDR2: ENHRY and SYGVKD. CDR3 in amino acids: CAISSQWSGDNEQFF. The CDR3 nucleotides read TGTGCCATCAGTTCTCAATGGAGCGGAGACAATGAGCAGTTCTTC.

The gene calls are TRBV29-1 and TRBJ2-7; 10 bases are a match to TRBD1. Trimming at V came to 7 bases and at J to 5 bases, leaving 5 bases not matched to a gene. Germline V lookup: CDR1 SQVTM, CDR2 ANQGSEA. There are 12 residues in the CDR3. The CDR3 nucleotides are TGCAGCGGGGACAGGGGTTCCGACGAGCAGTACTTC. Amino acid sequence: CSGDRGSDEQYF.

This clone has just a few counts. This sequence joins TRBV9 and TRBJ1-2; D is possibly TRBD1 (5 bases). Germline-derived CDR1 and CDR2 are SGDLS and YYNGEE. Trimming pared 0 bases from V and 4 bases from J, leaving 10 bases between. The length of the CDR3 is 14 residues. The CDR3 spells CASSVAGLSYGYTF. CDR3 sequence (DNA): TGTGCCAGCAGCGTAGCAGGGCTCAGCTATGGCTACACCTTC. The entire variable domain, with the rest obtained from reference TRBV9 and TRBJ1-2, is as follows: DSGVTQTPKHLITATGQRVTLRCSPRSGDLSVYWYQQSLDQGLQFLIQYYNGEERAKGNILERFSAQQFPDLHSELNLSSLELGDSALYFCASSVAGLSYGYTFGSGTRLTVV.

This clone was seen more than once but under ten times. The CDR3: CAISESIAAAYEQYF. The CDR3 region has the DNA TGTGCCATCAGTGAGTCGATTGCGGCAGCCTACGAGCAGTACTTC. This chain uses TRBV10-3 with TRBJ2-7; D remains ambiguous. Germline CDR1 and CDR2: ENHRY and SYGVKD. Trimming cost V 0 bases and J 2 bases, with 11 bases left between them. There are 15 residues in the CDR3.

The J gene is TRBJ2-5, the V gene TRBV28; 8 bases are a match to TRBD2. The CDR3 runs to 13 residues. Germline V lookup: CDR1 MDHEN, CDR2 SYDVKM. J lost 4 bases, V lost 10 bases, and 8 bases had no gene match. CDR3 sequence: CATRRGGRETQYF. CDR3 DNA sequence: TGTGCCACCCGCCGGGGGGGGCGAGAGACCCAGTACTTC.

The chain recombines TRBV9 with TRBJ2-1; D might be TRBD1 (6 bases). The ends were cut back, 0 bases at V and 5 bases at J, with 9 bases in the middle. The CDR3 totals 14 residues. Germline V gene lookup returns CDR1 SGDLS and CDR2 YYNGEE. For the CDR3, the DNA is TGTGCCAGCAGCGTAGACCAGGGGCACAATGAGCAGTTCTTC. It codes for CASSVDQGHNEQFF.

The V gene is TRBV30, the J gene TRBJ2-1; a weak D match, TRBD2 (7 bases). Germline V gene data show CDR1 as GTSNPN and CDR2 as SVGIG (reference sequence). V shed 6 bases and J shed 2 bases, with 14 bases lying between them. There are 14 residues in the CDR3. The CDR3 DNA reads as TGTGCCTGCGCGGCGGGGGCTGCCTACAATGAGCAGTTCTTC. It yields the protein CACAAGAAYNEQFF.

This clone was counted between two and nine times. The chain has TRBV28 and TRBJ1-5; a possible D gene is TRBD1 (6 bases). The CDR3 contains 15 residues. Germline V gene lookup returns CDR1 MDHEN and CDR2 SYDVKM. V lost 3 bases and J 0 bases, leaving 9 bases between the germline ends. CDR3 sequence (DNA): TGTGCCAGCAGTTTGGGGGGGCCTAGCAATCAGCCCCAGCATTTT. Translation: CASSLGGPSNQPQHF.

The chain carries TRBV9 and TRBJ2-1; 8 bases agree with TRBD2. The CDR3 runs 16 residues. The germline gives CDR1 SGDLS, CDR2 YYNGEE. Losses at the gene ends were 0 bases for V and 2 bases for J; bases not matched to a gene: 4. The CDR3 sequence is CASSVVDSGTYNEQFF. CDR3 DNA: TGTGCCAGCAGCGTAGTGGATAGCGGGACCTACAATGAGCAGTTCTTC.

The J gene is TRBJ1-2, the V gene TRBV7-9, with D possibly being TRBD1 (6 bases). Germline V CDR1 and CDR2: SEHNR, FQNEAQ (reference sequence). V was shortened by 3 bases and J by 3 bases, with 11 bases between the two germline ends. The CDR3 totals 14 residues. As DNA, the CDR3 is TGTGCCAGCAGCTTCGGGTACAGGGACTATGGCTACACCTTC. The encoded protein is CASSFGYRDYGYTF.